This TCR beta chain originates from a study of T cell changes during pregnancy in multiple sclerosis. Assay: immunoSEQ multiplex PCR; the TCRdb copy retains only in-frame clones and omits some. The table shows some 59,000 clones, with around 90% occurring only once. Per germline, CDR1 SEHNR and CDR2 FQNEAQ (reference sequence). Trimming pared 5 bases from V and 3 bases from J, leaving 21 bases between. The CDR3 is 17 residues long. The source of this sequence is a female donor with multiple sclerosis, enrolled in a pregnancy study. Sequences were derived from peripheral blood, sampled in the second trimester of pregnancy. The chain carries TRBV7-9 and TRBJ2-3; weak D call: TRBD2 (6 bases). The CDR3 DNA sequence: TGTGCCAGCAGCCTTCTCCGGGGTAGCGGTAGGACAGATACGCAGTATTTT. Its protein product is CASSLLRGSGRTDTQYF.